This note documents a single T cell receptor (beta chain) sequence. The antigen it binds to is not known. No base quality values were provided; no much bigger clone lies one nucleotide off. In the ViraFEST assay, PBMC were stimulated with viral peptide pools, and TCR sequencing was then used to find antigen-specific CD4+ T cell clonotypes based on their expansion. After around ten days of culture, CD4+ T cells were isolated with the EasySep CD4+ T cell isolation kit. PCR-confirmed SARS-CoV-2 infection had occurred in convalescent patients between March and December 2020, before the Alpha, Beta and Delta variants emerged in the United States. Over 1.5 million PBMC per well were cultured with approximately 10 ug/ml peptides in IMDM containing around 5% human AB serum, about 9.7 IU/ml IL-2 and gentamicin. An HIV-1 Nef peptide pool served as the negative control culture condition. On days 3 and 7, half of the culture medium was replaced with fresh IL-2-containing medium. Unless noted otherwise, every peptide stimulation condition was grown in triplicate wells. PBMC were separated from whole blood using Ficoll-Paque Plus gradient centrifugation and were then either cryopreserved at -140C or used fresh. The QIAamp micro DNA kit was used to extract genomic DNA from the cultured CD4+ T cells.

The germline V and J ends show losses of 8 bases and 1 base respectively, and no gene match explains 5 bases of the junction. Its CDR3 holds 13 amino acids, cysteine through phenylalanine. The only DNA kept is the CDR3, 39 bases in frame from the first base. The germline V gene supplies CDR1 SNHLY and CDR2 FYNNEI. This sample is part of a study of vaccination effects on CD4 cells after COVID-19 (dated by TCRdb to between 2020 and 2023). For context, the study as a whole: Participants received two doses of either the BNT162b2 or the mRNA-1273 mRNA SARS-CoV-2 vaccine. The full study included around nine COVID-19 convalescent patients and a few SARS-CoV-2-naive healthy vaccine recipients. Cultures from other donors in the study were sequenced using the Oncomine TCR Beta short-read assay on an Illumina iSeq 100. Pre-vaccine samples from two convalescent patients were drawn 16 days and one week before the first dose, 142 and 148 days after COVID-19 diagnosis. SARS-CoV-2 spike-specific CD4+ TCR repertoires from before and after mRNA vaccination were compared in COVID-19 convalescent patients and in infection-naive vaccine recipients.

Findings and caveats that apply to the study as a whole: Limitations of the study were the small number of convalescent patients and the absence of early post-infection timepoints. For convalescent patients, new clones induced by the vaccine made up most of the post-vaccine spike-reactive repertoire, and these new clones were largely distinct from the clones induced by infection. Clones induced by infection and clones induced by vaccination both contracted markedly at late timepoints after vaccination, which fits with T cell responses waning over time.

Receptor amplification or capture employed the immunoSEQ multiplex PCR assay. DNA from the CD4+ T cells that had been cultured and isolated underwent TCR beta CDR3 sequencing. As for the original processing: Non-productive TCR sequences were removed and reads were trimmed to the CDR3 region, keeping CDR3s of at least 7 amino acids. Antigen-specific clonotypes were identified using the MANAFEST web app by comparison of expansion in peptide wells against reference cultures. To be called positive, a clone needed expansion at FDR<0.05 compared with the reference and with all other wells, an odds ratio greater than 5, and a frequency greater than 0.1% in two replicate wells. Cross-reactive clonotypes were defined as significantly expanded in SARS-CoV-2 spike wells and in at least one common cold coronavirus spike condition. Levenshtein distance calculated with the stringdist R package was used to assess CDR3 similarity, and unrooted trees were constructed with ape in R 3.6.1. In its TCRdb copy, this immuneACCESS table keeps in-frame sequences only and misses some clones. Where compared with another copy, unresolved V genes explain less than half of these, and the others have no known cause. Clone size and V and J calls were adopted from that table, with D and trimming inferred from the DNA. The sample records 70,000 or so clones, 60% to 75% of which are singletons. The ten biggest clones cover less than 6.5% of the sample.

The chain couples TRBV2 to TRBJ2-7, and 7 junctional nucleotides match TRBD1. This clonotype originated in a human donor who had a prior SARS-CoV-2 infection. The sample was CD4+ T cells from PBMCs cultured with HIV peptides, taken before COVID-19 vaccination. The cell subset or site label here, explained by the study, means: HIV-1 Nef peptide pool negative control/reference culture. The nucleotides are TGTGCCAGCGGCAGGGACAGATCCTACGAGCAGTACTTC. This is translated as CASGRDRSYEQYF.